Each of the 21 T cell receptor beta chains below was sequenced from the same sample in a study of CD8+ T cells in alopecia areata. Sequencing relied on a cDNA template that was reverse transcribed from extracted RNA. Assay: immunoSEQ multiplex PCR; the TCRdb copy retains only in-frame clones and omits some. The profile shows around 140,000 clones, roughly 50% of them singletons. The specimen was CD4+ T cells sorted from blood. Every receptor here comes from a human donor with alopecia areata.

V is TRBV4-1 and J is TRBJ2-7; TRBD1 is a possible D gene (5 bases). The CDR3 contains 14 residues. CDR1 is MGHRA, CDR2 YSYEKL, per germline. V shed 3 bases and J shed 2 bases, with 11 bases lying between them. The CDR3 DNA reads as TGCGCCAGCAGCCAGACGACAGAAGCCTACGAGCAGTACTTC. Protein: CASSQTTEAYEQYF.

V gene TRBV5-1 combines with J gene TRBJ2-1; the match to TRBD2 covers 7 bases. V lost 2 bases to trimming and J lost 10 bases; unmatched junction nucleotides: 12. This CDR3 contains 15 residues. Germline CDR1 is SGHRS and CDR2 is YFSETQ. CDR3 residues: CASSLSGLSGEEQFF. DNA of the CDR3: TGCGCCAGCAGCTTATCGGGACTAAGCGGGGAAGAGCAGTTCTTC.

In this sample, this clone turned up a few times. The rearrangement links TRBV5-1 to TRBJ2-3; maybe TRBD2 (6 bases). V shed 4 bases and J shed 2 bases, with 11 bases lying between them. The CDR3 loop spans 14 amino acids. The germline gives CDR1 SGHRS, CDR2 YFSETQ. The CDR3 nucleotides are TGCGCCAGCAGCGAAGCGGGCTTCACAGATACGCAGTATTTT. It encodes CASSEAGFTDTQYF.

The CDR3 nucleotides read TGTGCCTGGAGAGCACGAGCGAACACCGGGGAGCTGTTTTTT. Translation gives CAWRARANTGELFF. The rearrangement uses TRBV30 and TRBJ2-2; D unresolved. V shed 3 bases and J shed 0 bases, with 8 bases lying between them. Germline CDR1 and CDR2: GTSNPN and SVGIG (reference sequence). This CDR3 comprises 14 residues.

The rearrangement uses TRBV27 and TRBJ1-1, with 7 bases identical to TRBD1. CDR1 is MNHEY and CDR2 is SMNVEV in the germline V gene (reference sequence). The CDR3 length is 17 residues. Trimming removed 5 bases from V and 2 bases from J; junction bases left unmatched: 14. DNA of the CDR3: TGTGCCAGCAGTCTTAACGGTAACAGGGGCCTAAACACTGAAGCTTTCTTT. Translated: CASSLNGNRGLNTEAFF.

The V call is TRBV30, the J call TRBJ2-1; 7 bases are shared with TRBD1. This CDR3 spans 15 amino acids. J was trimmed by 3 bases and V by 0 bases; bases with no gene match: 5. The germline gives CDR1 GTSNPN, CDR2 SVGIG (reference sequence). CDR3 nucleotide sequence: TGTGCCTGGAGTGTACGGGACAGACTCTACAATGAGCAGTTCTTC. It specifies CAWSVRDRLYNEQFF.

The rearrangement joins TRBV28 to TRBJ2-1; a possible D gene is TRBD2 (5 bases). This CDR3 is 11 amino acids long. Trimming shortened V by 7 bases and J by 8 bases, and 9 bases separated the two germline ends. The germline CDR1 and CDR2 sequences are MDHEN and SYDVKM. The CDR3 loop reads CASTQRYEQFF. The CDR3 bases are TGTGCCAGCACCCAGCGGTATGAGCAGTTCTTC.

This clone has a single count. The chain is built from TRBV6-1 and TRBJ1-1; D is possibly TRBD1 (5 bases). The CDR3 runs to 12 residues. The V end lost 8 bases, the J end lost 1 base, and 8 bases lay between the germline ends. Germline values: CDR1 MNHNS, CDR2 SASEGT. The CDR3 is CASSRGNTEAFF. In DNA form, the CDR3 reads TGTGCCAGCTCGAGGGGGAACACTGAAGCTTTCTTT.

This chain joins TRBV6-1 and TRBJ2-3; 10 bases map to TRBD2. With V trimmed by 5 bases and J by 9 bases, 5 bases remained unmatched. The CDR3 runs to 13 residues. Germline-derived CDR1 and CDR2 are MNHNS and SASEGT. CDR3 nucleotides: TGTGCCAGCAGTTCGGGACTAGCGACAACGCAGTATTTT. Translation: CASSSGLATTQYF.

The chain links TRBV6-5 to TRBJ2-4, with D perhaps matching TRBD1 or TRBD2 (5 bases each). Germline assignment: CDR1 MNHEY and CDR2 SVGAGI. Trimming took 6 bases from V and 4 from J, leaving 10 bases between them. The CDR3 is 13 amino acids. This CDR3 reads CASRGDGKNIQYF. DNA for the CDR3: TGTGCCAGCAGGGGGGACGGAAAAAACATTCAGTACTTC.

This clone was observed a few times. This chain uses TRBV29-1 with TRBJ1-2; D might be TRBD1 (6 bases). CDR1 is SQVTM, CDR2 ANQGSEA, per germline. V lost 6 bases, J lost 2 bases, and 13 bases lay in between. CDR3 length: 13 amino acids. CDR3 sequence: CSVYREGNYGYTF. In DNA, the CDR3 is TGCAGCGTGTACAGGGAAGGGAACTATGGCTACACCTTC.

The chain has TRBV4-1 and TRBJ2-7; a weak D match, TRBD1 (5 bases). The germline CDR1 and CDR2 sequences are MGHRA and YSYEKL. V was cut by 6 bases and J by 4 bases, with 19 bases left in between. The CDR3 is made up of 15 amino acids. The CDR3 nucleotides read TGCGCCAGCAGTCAAAGACTCGCAGGGATATACGAGCAGTACTTC. Its translation: CASSQRLAGIYEQYF.

This sequence joins TRBV4-2 and TRBJ2-3, with D possibly matching TRBD2 (6 bases). CDR3 length equals 15 residues. Germline-derived CDR1 and CDR2 are LGHNA and YNFKEQ. Trimming left V 1 base short and J 6 bases short, with 14 bases between. In nucleotides, the CDR3 is TGTGCCAGCAGCCAAGGGGGACTCCCCCGGGATACGCAGTATTTT. Protein sequence: CASSQGGLPRDTQYF.

There are a few counts of this clone. V usage is TRBV7-9 and J usage is TRBJ2-1; 11 nucleotides match TRBD2. V lost 5 bases, J lost 2 bases, and 8 bases stayed unmatched. Germline assignment: CDR1 SEHNR and CDR2 FQNEAQ (reference sequence). The CDR3 runs 17 residues. CDR3 residues: CASSLEVAGGPYNEQFF. The CDR3 DNA reads TGTGCCAGCAGCCTGGAGGTAGCGGGAGGGCCCTACAATGAGCAGTTCTTC.

The chain couples TRBV15 to TRBJ2-5; D gene uncertain. CDR3 length: 13 residues. From germline, CDR1 is LNHNV and CDR2 YYDKDF (reference sequence). The ends were cut back, 4 bases at V and 0 bases at J, with 6 bases in the middle. The chain's CDR3 is CATSTMHQETQYF. CDR3 nucleotides: TGTGCCACCAGCACCATGCACCAAGAGACCCAGTACTTC.

V usage is TRBV2 and J usage is TRBJ1-1; 7 positions agree with TRBD1. The CDR3 spans 14 residues. V gave up 4 bases and J gave up 10 bases; unmatched junction bases: 12. In germline, CDR1 is SNHLY, CDR2 FYNNEI. This CDR3 is CASSVQLRRGRAFF. The CDR3 DNA reads as TGTGCCAGCAGTGTACAACTCCGGAGGGGGCGAGCTTTCTTT.

The sample holds a few counts of this clone. This rearrangement joins TRBV25-1 to TRBJ2-7, with TRBD1 matching over 9 bases. This CDR3 is built from 13 residues. J gave up 5 bases and V 4 bases, and 3 bases lay outside the gene matches. CDR1 is MGHDK, CDR2 SYGVNS, per germline. The CDR3 is CASSGGQGHEQYF. The CDR3 bases are TGTGCCAGCAGTGGGGGACAGGGCCACGAGCAGTACTTC.

The chain carries TRBV11-2 and TRBJ1-2; D unresolved. V was cut by 2 bases and J by 2 bases, with 3 bases left in between. Germline-derived CDR1 and CDR2 are SGHAT and FQNNGV. The CDR3 is made up of 12 amino acids. As DNA, the CDR3 is TGTGCCAGCAGCTTACAGAACTATGGCTACACCTTC. It translates to CASSLQNYGYTF. The whole variable domain, filled in from reference TRBV11-2 and TRBJ1-2, reads EAGVAQSPRYKIIEKRQSVAFWCNPISGHATLYWYQQILGQGPKLLIQFQNNGVVDDSQLPKDRFSAERLKGVDSTLKIQPAKLEDSAVYLCASSLQNYGYTFGSGTRLTVV.

This rearrangement joins TRBV2 to TRBJ2-2; D gene unclear. This CDR3 spans 14 amino acids. CDR1 SNHLY and CDR2 FYNNEI come from the germline V gene. V lost 2 bases and J lost 1, with 5 bases in between. The CDR3: CASSERGNTGELFF. CDR3 nucleotides: TGTGCCAGCAGTGAAAGAGGGAACACCGGGGAGCTGTTTTTT.

The chain links TRBV29-1 to TRBJ2-1; 11 bases line up with TRBD2. Germline CDR1 and CDR2: SQVTM and ANQGSEA. J was trimmed by 7 bases and V by 7 bases; bases with no gene match: 9. The CDR3 is 14 residues long. DNA of the CDR3: TGCAGCGCTGCAGTAGCGGGAGGGCCGAATGAGCAGTTCTTC. It yields the protein CSAAVAGGPNEQFF.

The chain uses TRBV30 and TRBJ2-5; D gene uncertain. This CDR3 is built from 11 residues. Trimming cost V 0 bases and J 5 bases, with 4 bases left between them. Per germline, CDR1 GTSNPN and CDR2 SVGIG (reference sequence). This chain's CDR3 is CAWSVQETQYF. The DNA of the CDR3 is TGTGCCTGGAGTGTACAGGAGACCCAGTACTTC.